One sample yielded the 7 T cell receptor beta chains listed below, sequenced in a study of blood T cell repertoires in COVID-19 (dated by TCRdb to the early 2020s). The library was obtained by the immunoSEQ multiplex PCR assay. As stored in TCRdb, this immuneACCESS dataset retains in-frame rearrangements with V and J assigned. A fraction of the clones does not appear; measured against another copy, unresolved V genes explain less than half of the discrepancy, and the remainder lacks a known reason. This sample has 70,000 or so clones in its table, and around 88% of those were observed once. The ten largest make up around 0.6% of the sample. Sequenced: peripheral blood. The receptors were sampled from a man aged 55-75 years with acute or convalescent COVID-19.

The rearrangement joins TRBV7-9 to TRBJ1-6, with 11 nucleotides matching TRBD1. Looked up from germline, CDR1 is SEHNR and CDR2 is FQNEAQ (reference sequence). The CDR3 is 16 amino acids. V lost 3 bases, J lost 7 bases, and 5 bases stayed unmatched. In DNA, the CDR3 is TGTGCCAGCAGCTTCGGGACAGGGGGTGGGAATTCACCCCTCCACTTT. Its translation: CASSFGTGGGNSPLHF.

The chain couples TRBV30 to TRBJ1-4; D is unclear. This CDR3 is 15 amino acids long. V was pared by 0 bases and J by 8 bases, with 16 bases between. The germline V gene has CDR1 GTSNPN and CDR2 SVGIG (reference sequence). This chain's CDR3 is CAWSVNGGWEEKLFF. CDR3 DNA sequence: TGTGCCTGGAGTGTAAATGGAGGGTGGGAGGAAAAACTGTTTTTT.

The rearrangement joins TRBV11-2 to TRBJ1-1; TRBD1 matches 10 bases. Germline V gene sequence: CDR1 SGHAT, CDR2 FQNNGV. The CDR3 contains 17 residues. With 2 bases clipped from V and 3 bases from J, the junction kept 9 bases outside the gene matches. CDR3 residues: CASSLSGQGGLHTEAFF. DNA for the CDR3: TGTGCCAGCAGCTTATCCGGACAGGGGGGTTTGCACACTGAAGCTTTCTTT. Complete variable domain (other parts from reference TRBV11-2 and TRBJ1-1): EAGVAQSPRYKIIEKRQSVAFWCNPISGHATLYWYQQILGQGPKLLIQFQNNGVVDDSQLPKDRFSAERLKGVDSTLKIQPAKLEDSAVYLCASSLSGQGGLHTEAFFGQGTRLTVV.

The chain has TRBV11-2 and TRBJ2-1; D possibly corresponds to TRBD2 (6 bases). The germline CDR1 and CDR2 sequences are SGHAT and FQNNGV. V shed 5 bases and J shed 6 bases, with 8 bases lying between them. The CDR3 is 12 residues long. This chain's CDR3 is CASSRGSNEQFF. Written as DNA, the CDR3 is TGTGCCAGCAGCCGGGGGTCCAATGAGCAGTTCTTC. Supplemented by reference TRBV11-2 and TRBJ2-1, the full variable domain reads EAGVAQSPRYKIIEKRQSVAFWCNPISGHATLYWYQQILGQGPKLLIQFQNNGVVDDSQLPKDRFSAERLKGVDSTLKIQPAKLEDSAVYLCASSRGSNEQFFGPGTRLTVL.

CDR3 sequence (DNA): TGTGCCAGCAGCCCCAGAGGGGGCGACACTGAAGCTTTCTTT. This translates into CASSPRGGDTEAFF. V is TRBV7-3 and J is TRBJ1-1; TRBD1 matches 7 bases. This CDR3 has 14 amino acids. Germline trimming cut 5 bases from V and 3 bases from J; bases unmatched to any gene: 6. Germline values: CDR1 SGHTA, CDR2 FQGTGA.

The chain uses TRBV5-6 and TRBJ2-5; a weak D match, TRBD2 (6 bases). CDR1 is SGHDT, CDR2 YYEEEE, per germline. The CDR3 sequence is 13 residues long. The V end lost 0 bases, the J end lost 7 bases, and 10 bases lay between the germline ends. Here the CDR3 reads CASSLGLEVTQYF. CDR3 nucleotides: TGTGCCAGCAGCTTGGGACTAGAGGTGACCCAGTACTTC. The full variable domain, in which reference TRBV5-6 and TRBJ2-5 provide the parts outside the CDR3, is DAGVTQSPTHLIKTRGQQVTLRCSPKSGHDTVSWYQQALGQGPQFIFQYYEEEERQRGNFPDRFSGHQFPNYSSELNVNALLLGDSALYLCASSLGLEVTQYFGPGTRLLVL.

V and J are TRBV5-6 and TRBJ2-3; TRBD2 agrees at 11 bases. J lost 4 bases, V lost 4 bases, and 8 bases had no gene match. In germline, CDR1 is SGHDT, CDR2 YYEEEE. The CDR3 length is 16 residues. DNA of the CDR3: TGTGCCAGCAGCCCCGGACTAGCGGGTGGATCAGATACGCAGTATTTT. This encodes CASSPGLAGGSDTQYF.